This T cell receptor (beta chain) was obtained from a study of cytomegalovirus exposure and HLA in healthy donors. Study-wide background: Early released data had about 85 million unique TCRs, all coming from HLA-typed donors.

The V and J ends lost 4 bases and 4 bases respectively, with 23 bases between them. CDR3 length: 17 residues. The germline CDR1 and CDR2 sequences are MGHRA and YSYEKL. This PCR relied on a set of 60 Vbeta primers and 13 Jbeta primers. Sequenced by immunoSEQ multiplex PCR; TCRdb stores in-frame clones only, minus some. The data hold fewer than 200,000 clones, with roughly 87% observed a single time. About this clone: Its cognate antigen is unknown.

Study-level points and caveats: Beyond CMV serostatus, there was no information to go on about immune exposure.

The material sequenced was PBMCs. The sequence came from a woman in her forties or fifties in good health and CMV-seronegative. This sequence joins TRBV4-1 and TRBJ2-7; a possible D gene is TRBD2 (7 bases). This CDR3 is CASSRLPPGGLLYEQYF. The DNA for the CDR3 is TGCGCCAGCAGCCGGCTCCCGCCCGGGGGGCTTCTTTACGAGCAGTACTTC.